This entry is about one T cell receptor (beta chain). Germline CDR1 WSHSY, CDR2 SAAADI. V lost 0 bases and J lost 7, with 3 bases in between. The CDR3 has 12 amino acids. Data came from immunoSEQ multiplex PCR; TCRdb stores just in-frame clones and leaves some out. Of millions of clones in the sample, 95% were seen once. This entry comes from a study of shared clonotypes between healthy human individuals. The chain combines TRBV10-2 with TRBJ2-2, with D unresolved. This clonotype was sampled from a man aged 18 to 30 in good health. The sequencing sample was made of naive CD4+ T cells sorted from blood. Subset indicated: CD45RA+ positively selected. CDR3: CASSESYGELFF. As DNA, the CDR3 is TGCGCCAGCAGTGAGTCTTACGGGGAGCTGTTTTTT.